A selection of T cell receptor beta chains follows, all from one sample in a study of T-cell reconstitution after alpha-beta-depleted transplantation in children. TCRdb re-analysed the PCR reads in MiXCR, keeping a single row per CDR3 protein. This table holds 250,000 to 300,000 distinct CDR3 sequences, 7.5% to 9% found once. The material sequenced was peripheral blood, taken 360 days after TCRalphabeta/CD19-depleted stem cell transplant. All receptors derive from a female patient between 2 and 15 years old who had a stem cell transplant for Fanconi anemia, so the T cells may come from the graft donor. CDR3s include the opening cysteine and the closing phenylalanine or tryptophan. A D gene is named only where the DNA matches it firmly. The size of a clone is reported for some rows only, either as once, few or many, or as a class for expanded clones.

clone size	D gene	V gene	J gene	CDR3 protein	CDR3 DNA
-	-	TRBV5-1	TRBJ1-2	CASSSVAGYTF	TGCGCCAGCAGCTCCGTTGCTGGCTACACCTTC
-	-	TRBV6-2/TRBV6-3	TRBJ2-5	CASSPMGTASETQYF	TGTGCCAGCAGCCCGATGGGTACGGCTTCGGAGACCCAGTACTTC
-	-	TRBV11-3	TRBJ2-1	CASSPRYADEQFF	TGTGCCAGCAGCCCCCGGTATGCGGATGAGCAGTTCTTC
-	-	TRBV6-4	TRBJ2-2	CASRQDSSNTGELFF	TGTGCCAGCAGACAGGACAGTTCGAACACCGGGGAGCTGTTTTTT
-	TRBD2	TRBV9	TRBJ2-1	CASSVAVGLAGGIGNEQFF	TGTGCCAGCAGCGTAGCTGTAGGACTAGCGGGGGGGATAGGGAATGAGCAGTTCTTC
few	TRBD2	TRBV20-1	TRBJ2-3	CSARDQGPTSGPDTQYF	TGCAGTGCTAGAGATCAAGGGCCGACTAGCGGTCCAGATACGCAGTATTTT
many	TRBD2	TRBV6-5	TRBJ2-3	CASRGTSGGFSDTQYF	TGTGCCAGCAGGGGAACTAGCGGGGGGTTCAGTGATACGCAGTATTTT
few	-	TRBV28	TRBJ1-1	CASSLNGQPNTEAFF	TGTGCCAGCAGTCTGAATGGACAGCCGAACACTGAAGCTTTCTTT
few	-	TRBV6-2/TRBV6-3	TRBJ1-1	CASSYGGATEAFF	TGTGCCAGCAGTTACGGGGGGGCCACTGAAGCTTTCTTT
many	TRBD2	TRBV6-1	TRBJ2-3	CASNFAGGNTQYF	TGTGCCAGCAACTTCGCGGGGGGAAATACGCAGTATTTT
-	TRBD1	TRBV3-1	TRBJ2-3	CASSRRTGDASTDTQYF	TGTGCCAGCAGCCGTAGGACAGGGGATGCTAGCACAGATACGCAGTATTTT
few	TRBD2	TRBV11-2	TRBJ2-1	CASSSYYSGTSPTEQFF	TGTGCCAGCAGCTCCTATTATTCCGGGACTAGTCCAACCGAGCAGTTCTTC
-	-	TRBV6-1	TRBJ1-5	CASSLQMSNQPQHF	TGTGCCAGCAGTCTTCAGATGAGCAATCAGCCCCAGCATTTT
many	TRBD1	TRBV6-5	TRBJ2-7	CASIRTGSVYEQYF	TGTGCCAGCATCCGGACAGGGAGCGTCTACGAGCAGTACTTC
many	TRBD2	TRBV4-1	TRBJ2-1	CASSQDRRDYYNEQFF	TGCGCCAGCAGCCAAGATCGTCGGGACTACTACAATGAGCAGTTCTTC
many	TRBD2	TRBV10-3	TRBJ2-7	CAIRASGRSYEQYF	TGTGCCATCAGGGCTAGCGGGCGGTCCTACGAGCAGTACTTC
-	TRBD2	TRBV24-1	TRBJ2-7	CAFSLGGEGTYEQYF	TGTGCCTTCAGTTTGGGAGGGGAAGGAACCTACGAGCAGTACTTC
few	-	TRBV5-1	TRBJ1-6	CASSLGGQLANSPLHF	TGCGCCAGCAGCTTGGGAGGACAGCTAGCCAATTCACCCCTCCACTTT
many	-	TRBV29-1	TRBJ1-1	CSVQMNTEAFF	TGCAGCGTTCAGATGAACACTGAAGCTTTCTTT
few	-	TRBV7-9	TRBJ1-2	CASSPTGGKPNYGYTF	TGTGCCAGCAGCCCGACGGGGGGGAAACCCAACTATGGCTACACCTTC
-	TRBD1	TRBV24-1	TRBJ2-2	CATSDIPNRGLEGTGELFF	TGTGCCACCAGTGATATCCCCAACAGGGGGCTTGAGGGCACCGGGGAGCTGTTTTTT
few	-	TRBV14	TRBJ1-4	CASSQGGRSTNEKLFF	TGTGCCAGCAGCCAAGGTGGGCGGTCAACTAATGAAAAACTGTTTTTT
many	TRBD2	TRBV20-1	TRBJ2-3	CSARSPSGGAGTDTQYF	TGCAGTGCTAGATCTCCTAGCGGGGGGGCTGGCACAGATACGCAGTATTTT
many	TRBD1	TRBV7-2	TRBJ2-7	CASSAGTGFHEQYF	TGTGCCAGCAGCGCCGGGACAGGTTTCCACGAGCAGTACTTC
many	-	TRBV12-3/TRBV12-4	TRBJ1-4	CASSPQGGTNEKLFF	TGTGCCAGCAGCCCTCAGGGAGGAACTAATGAAAAACTGTTTTTT
many	TRBD2	TRBV20-1	TRBJ2-3	CSASRPSGRTDTQYF	TGCAGTGCTAGTAGGCCCAGCGGGAGGACAGATACGCAGTATTTT
few	-	TRBV4-2	TRBJ1-1	CASSPGKGNMNTEAFF	TGTGCCAGCAGCCCGGGAAAGGGAAACATGAACACTGAAGCTTTCTTT
few	-	TRBV4-1	TRBJ2-3	CASSQETLVGGQNTQYF	TGCGCCAGCAGCCAAGAAACCCTCGTCGGGGGGCAAAATACGCAGTATTTT
-	-	TRBV30	TRBJ1-5	CAWSRDDQPQHF	TGTGCCTGGAGCCGGGACGATCAGCCCCAGCATTTT